This is a list of T cell receptor beta chains from one sample in a study of cytomegalovirus exposure and HLA in healthy donors. Assay: immunoSEQ multiplex PCR; the TCRdb copy retains only in-frame clones and omits some. This sample has around 150,000 clones, with 80% to 90% found just once. Sequencing was performed on PBMCs. Receptor source: a man younger than 30 in good health and CMV-seropositive. The CDR3 runs from the conserved cysteine through the conserved F or W. The order of the fields is clone size, V gene, J gene, D gene, CDR3 DNA, CDR3 protein. D genes are given only for firm matches. Size is omitted from some rows. Given values are once, few, many or a class for expanded clones.

clone_size: NA; v_call: TRBV2; j_call: TRBJ1-1; d_call: NA; cdr3_nt: TGTGCCAGCAGTGTAGTGGCAGGTCTGAACACTGAAGCTTTCTTT; cdr3_aa: CASSVVAGLNTEAFF
clone_size: once; v_call: TRBV19; j_call: TRBJ1-1; d_call: TRBD1; cdr3_nt: TGTGCCAGTAGTATCTTCGGACAGGGGGCGTCGGTGAACACTGAAGCTTTCTTT; cdr3_aa: CASSIFGQGASVNTEAFF
clone_size: NA; v_call: TRBV9; j_call: TRBJ1-2; d_call: NA; cdr3_nt: TGTGCCAGCAGCGTAGGGCAGACTAACTATGGCTACACCTTC; cdr3_aa: CASSVGQTNYGYTF
clone_size: NA; v_call: TRBV4-3; j_call: TRBJ2-1; d_call: NA; cdr3_nt: TGCGCCAGCAGCCAACGAGCCGAGACCTACAATGAGCAGTTCTTC; cdr3_aa: CASSQRAETYNEQFF
clone_size: NA; v_call: TRBV5-8; j_call: TRBJ1-2; d_call: TRBD1; cdr3_nt: TGTGCCAGCAGCTTGGTGGCGACAGGGGGCTACACCTTC; cdr3_aa: CASSLVATGGYTF
clone_size: NA; v_call: TRBV4-1; j_call: TRBJ1-2; d_call: TRBD1; cdr3_nt: TGCGCCAGCAGCCAGGGGACAGGGGGCGTCTATGGCTACACCTTC; cdr3_aa: CASSQGTGGVYGYTF
clone_size: NA; v_call: TRBV14; j_call: TRBJ2-1; d_call: TRBD2; cdr3_nt: TGTGCCAGCAGCCAAGATGGGCGGGGGGGCTACAATGAGCAGTTCTTC; cdr3_aa: CASSQDGRGGYNEQFF
clone_size: few; v_call: TRBV7-3; j_call: TRBJ1-6; d_call: NA; cdr3_nt: TGTGCCAGCAGCTCACAGGGCGCAAATTCACCCCTCCACTTT; cdr3_aa: CASSSQGANSPLHF
clone_size: NA; v_call: TRBV7-2; j_call: TRBJ2-5; d_call: TRBD1; cdr3_nt: TGTGCCAGCAGCGTCGACAGGGCGGCTCAAGAGACCCAGTACTTC; cdr3_aa: CASSVDRAAQETQYF
clone_size: NA; v_call: TRBV5-1; j_call: TRBJ2-2; d_call: TRBD1; cdr3_nt: TGCGCCAGCAGCTTGGACAGGGGTTACACCGGGGAGCTGTTTTTT; cdr3_aa: CASSLDRGYTGELFF
clone_size: NA; v_call: TRBV5-8; j_call: TRBJ1-4; d_call: NA; cdr3_nt: TGTGCCAGCAGCGCATCCCCGTACAGTAATCAGGTTCTGTTTTTT; cdr3_aa: CASSASPYSNQVLFF
clone_size: NA; v_call: TRBV12-5; j_call: TRBJ2-5; d_call: TRBD1; cdr3_nt: TGTGCTAGTGGTTTGGGAGACAGGGTCGAAGAGACCCAGTACTTC; cdr3_aa: CASGLGDRVEETQYF
clone_size: NA; v_call: TRBV15; j_call: TRBJ2-2; d_call: NA; cdr3_nt: TGTGCCACCAGCAGAGATGAAGAGGCCGGGGAGCTGTTTTTT; cdr3_aa: CATSRDEEAGELFF
clone_size: NA; v_call: TRBV5-1; j_call: TRBJ1-1; d_call: NA; cdr3_nt: TGCGCCAGCAGCTTCGACACAGGCTGGAAGAACACTGAAGCTTTCTTT; cdr3_aa: CASSFDTGWKNTEAFF
clone_size: NA; v_call: TRBV4-3; j_call: TRBJ1-6; d_call: NA; cdr3_nt: TGCGCCAGCAGCGACAAGTTAATTGGGGGGGGGCATAATTCACCCCTCCACTTT; cdr3_aa: CASSDKLIGGGHNSPLHF
clone_size: once; v_call: TRBV9; j_call: TRBJ1-1; d_call: NA; cdr3_nt: TGTGCCAGCAGCCCAGGTCTTGGGCCCTACATGAACACTGAAGCTTTCTTT; cdr3_aa: CASSPGLGPYMNTEAFF
clone_size: NA; v_call: TRBV11-3; j_call: TRBJ2-3; d_call: NA; cdr3_nt: TGTGCCAGCAGCTTAAATAGCTTGTCGGCCACAGATACGCAGTATTTT; cdr3_aa: CASSLNSLSATDTQYF
clone_size: NA; v_call: TRBV10-1; j_call: TRBJ2-1; d_call: TRBD2; cdr3_nt: TGCGCCAGCAGACCCCCTGAAACAGGGACTAGGAATGAGCAGTTCTTC; cdr3_aa: CASRPPETGTRNEQFF
clone_size: NA; v_call: TRBV5-4; j_call: TRBJ2-3; d_call: NA; cdr3_nt: TGTGCCAGCAGCTTCTGGACTGGGGGCACGCAGTATTTT; cdr3_aa: CASSFWTGGTQYF
clone_size: NA; v_call: TRBV6-1; j_call: TRBJ1-5; d_call: NA; cdr3_nt: TGTGCCAGCAGTGAAACGTACTTTAGCAATCAGCCCCAGCATTTT; cdr3_aa: CASSETYFSNQPQHF
clone_size: NA; v_call: TRBV6-5; j_call: TRBJ1-2; d_call: NA; cdr3_nt: TGTGCCAGCAGAAATCCAGGGAATGATGGCTACACCTTC; cdr3_aa: CASRNPGNDGYTF
clone_size: NA; v_call: TRBV14; j_call: TRBJ1-1; d_call: TRBD1; cdr3_nt: TGTGCCAGCAGCCCCCCTGGGACAGACACTGAAGCTTTCTTT; cdr3_aa: CASSPPGTDTEAFF
clone_size: NA; v_call: TRBV7-9; j_call: TRBJ2-2; d_call: TRBD2; cdr3_nt: TGTGCCAGCAGCTTATGGCGGCTAGCGGGGGGCATGGAAACCGGGGAGCTGTTTTTT; cdr3_aa: CASSLWRLAGGMETGELFF
clone_size: NA; v_call: TRBV6-6; j_call: TRBJ2-5; d_call: NA; cdr3_nt: TGTGCCAGCAGAACTTTCGGGAGCCAGGAGACCCAGTACTTC; cdr3_aa: CASRTFGSQETQYF
clone_size: NA; v_call: TRBV19; j_call: TRBJ1-1; d_call: NA; cdr3_nt: TGTGCCAGTAGTATAGCCCCGGGTATGAACACTGAAGCTTTCTTT; cdr3_aa: CASSIAPGMNTEAFF
clone_size: NA; v_call: TRBV7-2; j_call: TRBJ2-2; d_call: TRBD2; cdr3_nt: TGTGCCAGCAGCTTAGTTTGGGGGGGGAACACCGGGGAGCTGTTTTTT; cdr3_aa: CASSLVWGGNTGELFF
clone_size: NA; v_call: TRBV9; j_call: TRBJ2-1; d_call: TRBD2; cdr3_nt: TGTGCCAGCAGCGTAGGTACTAGCGGAATAAGGAATGAGCAGTTCTTC; cdr3_aa: CASSVGTSGIRNEQFF
clone_size: NA; v_call: TRBV7-2; j_call: TRBJ2-7; d_call: NA; cdr3_nt: TGTGCCAGCAGCTTACCCTCGGGTGACTACGAGCAGTACTTC; cdr3_aa: CASSLPSGDYEQYF
clone_size: NA; v_call: TRBV2; j_call: TRBJ2-1; d_call: TRBD2; cdr3_nt: TGTGCCAGCACACGGAATAGCGGGCAATACAATGAGCAGTTCTTC; cdr3_aa: CASTRNSGQYNEQFF
clone_size: NA; v_call: TRBV5-6; j_call: TRBJ2-1; d_call: TRBD2; cdr3_nt: TGTGCCAGCAGCTTTGGACTAGCTTCCTACAATGAGCAGTTCTTC; cdr3_aa: CASSFGLASYNEQFF
clone_size: NA; v_call: TRBV21-1; j_call: TRBJ2-7; d_call: NA; cdr3_nt: TGTGCCAGCAGCGGGGGAGTGATGGGGGCTGGCCTCGAGCAGTACTTC; cdr3_aa: CASSGGVMGAGLEQYF
clone_size: NA; v_call: TRBV5-1; j_call: TRBJ2-2; d_call: TRBD1; cdr3_nt: TGCGCCAGCAGCTCCGGGGACAGTATGACCGGGGAGCTGTTTTTT; cdr3_aa: CASSSGDSMTGELFF
clone_size: NA; v_call: TRBV10-3; j_call: TRBJ2-5; d_call: TRBD2; cdr3_nt: TGTGCCATCAGTGCGAGCGGGGGGCCGGGGGAGACCCAGTACTTC; cdr3_aa: CAISASGGPGETQYF
clone_size: NA; v_call: TRBV19; j_call: TRBJ2-1; d_call: NA; cdr3_nt: TGTGCCAGTAGTATAGTTCCGGTGAGCTCCTACAATGAGCAGTTCTTC; cdr3_aa: CASSIVPVSSYNEQFF
clone_size: NA; v_call: TRBV7-6; j_call: TRBJ2-1; d_call: TRBD2; cdr3_nt: TGTGCCAGCAGCTCAGGACTAGCGGGTTGGAGTGAGCAGTTCTTC; cdr3_aa: CASSSGLAGWSEQFF
clone_size: NA; v_call: TRBV4-1; j_call: TRBJ2-7; d_call: TRBD1; cdr3_nt: TGCGCCAGCAGCCTCCGACAGGGCAACGAGCAGTACTTC; cdr3_aa: CASSLRQGNEQYF
clone_size: NA; v_call: TRBV29-1; j_call: TRBJ1-1; d_call: NA; cdr3_nt: TGCAGCGCGCAGGGATTAATTGACACTGAAGCTTTCTTT; cdr3_aa: CSAQGLIDTEAFF
clone_size: once; v_call: TRBV12-5; j_call: TRBJ1-1; d_call: NA; cdr3_nt: TGTGCTAGTGGTACCGGGGGGCCGAACACTGAAGCTTTCTTT; cdr3_aa: CASGTGGPNTEAFF
clone_size: NA; v_call: TRBV9; j_call: TRBJ2-7; d_call: NA; cdr3_nt: TGTGCCAGCAGCGTAGTGGACAGAGCTAACTACGAGCAGTACTTC; cdr3_aa: CASSVVDRANYEQYF
clone_size: NA; v_call: TRBV13; j_call: TRBJ1-6; d_call: TRBD1; cdr3_nt: TGTGCCAGCAGCTTGACAGGGACGAGCTCCTATAATTCACCCCTCCACTTT; cdr3_aa: CASSLTGTSSYNSPLHF
clone_size: NA; v_call: TRBV6-5; j_call: TRBJ2-7; d_call: NA; cdr3_nt: TGTGCCAGCTCGATCAGGCGCCTATCCTACGAGCAGTACTTC; cdr3_aa: CASSIRRLSYEQYF
clone_size: NA; v_call: TRBV2; j_call: TRBJ2-3; d_call: TRBD2; cdr3_nt: TGTGCCAGCAGTGAGCCCCGGGGGGCAGATACGCAGTATTTT; cdr3_aa: CASSEPRGADTQYF
clone_size: NA; v_call: TRBV25-1; j_call: TRBJ2-7; d_call: NA; cdr3_nt: TGTGCCAGCAGTGTAGGCAGGGCGTACGAGCAGTACTTC; cdr3_aa: CASSVGRAYEQYF
clone_size: NA; v_call: TRBV4-3; j_call: TRBJ1-5; d_call: NA; cdr3_nt: TGCGCCAGCAGCCAAGAGCTGCGCCAGGGAAATAGCAATCAGCCCCAGCATTTT; cdr3_aa: CASSQELRQGNSNQPQHF
clone_size: NA; v_call: TRBV9; j_call: TRBJ2-7; d_call: NA; cdr3_nt: TGTGCCAGCAGCGTAGGGGCAGTTACCTACGAGCAGTACTTC; cdr3_aa: CASSVGAVTYEQYF
clone_size: NA; v_call: TRBV15; j_call: TRBJ2-7; d_call: TRBD1; cdr3_nt: TGTGCCACCAGCAGAGTATCGTGGGACAGGGACTACGAGCAGTACTTC; cdr3_aa: CATSRVSWDRDYEQYF
clone_size: once; v_call: TRBV30; j_call: TRBJ2-7; d_call: NA; cdr3_nt: TGTGCCTGGCGTAACCCAGGGTTCGAGCAGTACTTC; cdr3_aa: CAWRNPGFEQYF
clone_size: NA; v_call: TRBV10-3; j_call: TRBJ2-3; d_call: TRBD2; cdr3_nt: TGTGCCATCAGCCTAAGCGGGACTAGCACAGATACGCAGTATTTT; cdr3_aa: CAISLSGTSTDTQYF
clone_size: NA; v_call: TRBV4-3; j_call: TRBJ1-5; d_call: NA; cdr3_nt: TGCGCCAGCAGCCAAAGCGAGGGAAGTCAGCCCCAGCATTTT; cdr3_aa: CASSQSEGSQPQHF
clone_size: few; v_call: TRBV7-7; j_call: TRBJ2-5; d_call: TRBD2; cdr3_nt: TGTGCCAGCAGCCCACTTAGCGGGGGGGCCCGGGAGACCCAGTACTTC; cdr3_aa: CASSPLSGGARETQYF
clone_size: NA; v_call: TRBV9; j_call: TRBJ1-6; d_call: TRBD1; cdr3_nt: TGTGCCAGCAGCGCACAGGGGGCTGATAATTCACCCCTCCACTTT; cdr3_aa: CASSAQGADNSPLHF
clone_size: NA; v_call: TRBV5-8; j_call: TRBJ2-1; d_call: NA; cdr3_nt: TGTGCCAGCAGCCGTCTAGGACAGATACAAGTCAATGAGCAGTTCTTC; cdr3_aa: CASSRLGQIQVNEQFF
clone_size: NA; v_call: TRBV4-2; j_call: TRBJ1-1; d_call: TRBD1; cdr3_nt: TGTGCCAGCAGCCAAGGAGGGGGCCGCACTGAAGCTTTCTTT; cdr3_aa: CASSQGGGRTEAFF
clone_size: few; v_call: TRBV7-9; j_call: TRBJ1-5; d_call: TRBD1; cdr3_nt: TGTGCCAGCAGCTTGACGACAGGGGCGTCGCCCCAGCATTTT; cdr3_aa: CASSLTTGASPQHF
clone_size: NA; v_call: TRBV7-2; j_call: TRBJ1-5; d_call: TRBD1; cdr3_nt: TGTGCCAGCAGCCCACGACAGGGGAATCAGCCCCAGCATTTT; cdr3_aa: CASSPRQGNQPQHF
clone_size: NA; v_call: TRBV7-8; j_call: TRBJ1-6; d_call: NA; cdr3_nt: TGTGCCAGCAGCTTCTCTCAGGGTACTTCACCCCTCCACTTT; cdr3_aa: CASSFSQGTSPLHF
clone_size: few; v_call: TRBV5-4; j_call: TRBJ1-2; d_call: TRBD1; cdr3_nt: TGTGCCAGCAGCTTGGGACCAGGCGCAGGGGGCCCTGGCTACACCTTC; cdr3_aa: CASSLGPGAGGPGYTF